This T cell receptor (beta chain) was captured in a study of T cell repertoires in aging, cancer and after chemotherapy. Comment on this clonotype: Its antigen is unknown.

Multiplex touch-down PCR with TRB-A/B primers amplified rearranged V-D-J TRB sequences. MiXCR was run by TCRdb on the multiplex PCR reads, yielding one entry per CDR3 protein. The data contain over 8,500 distinct CDR3 sequences, roughly 25% of them singletons. CDR3 size: 15 residues. Germline V CDR1 and CDR2: GTSNPN, SVGIG (reference sequence). Trimming cost V 1 base and J 0 bases, with 12 bases left between them. The template was genomic DNA from peripheral blood, not RNA. Notes on the study in general: Median generation probability rose over the chemotherapy interval in each cancer cohort, suggesting rebound thymic output. Untreated cancer patients had significantly lower blood TCR diversity than age-matched healthy donors.

This sequence was found in a human donor in good health. What was sequenced was blood. The chain recombines TRBV30 with TRBJ2-5; a possible D gene is TRBD1 (6 bases). CDR3 protein: CAWSGAQGYQETQYF. The CDR3 region has the DNA TGTGCCTGGAGTGGAGCGCAGGGGTACCAAGAGACCCAGTACTTC.